These T cell receptor beta chains were read from a single sample in a study of cytomegalovirus exposure and HLA in healthy donors. Assay used: immunoSEQ multiplex PCR; TCRdb lists only in-frame clones, some missing. The table includes 190,000 or so clones, around 83% detected once. The sequenced material came from PBMCs. The receptor source for this set is a man aged 50-60 years in good health and CMV-seronegative. Each CDR3 is given with its conserved first and last residue. Fields, in order: CDR3 length, J gene, clone size, V gene, D gene, CDR3 protein, CDR3 DNA. The D gene is left open where the match is weak. Size values are once, few and many counts, or a class for expanded clones, and some rows have none.

11	TRBJ1-1	few	TRBV19	-	CASSMRGEAFF	TGTGCCAGTAGTATGCGAGGGGAAGCTTTCTTT
14	TRBJ2-1	-	TRBV4-1	-	CASSRDLYNNEQFF	TGCGCCAGCAGCCGCGACTTATATAACAATGAGCAGTTCTTC
15	TRBJ1-1	few	TRBV6-5	-	CASSYSPVMNTEAFF	TGTGCCAGCAGTTACTCACCGGTCATGAACACTGAAGCTTTCTTT
16	TRBJ2-5	-	TRBV5-8	TRBD1	CASSLISGTGQETQYF	TGTGCCAGCAGCTTGATTAGTGGGACAGGGCAGGAGACCCAGTACTTC
13	TRBJ1-2	-	TRBV6-5	TRBD1	CASSVQGKDGYTF	TGTGCCAGCAGTGTACAGGGGAAGGATGGCTACACCTTC
14	TRBJ2-5	-	TRBV12-5	TRBD1	CASGPRTGVETQYF	TGTGCTAGTGGTCCCCGAACAGGGGTGGAGACCCAGTACTTC
15	TRBJ1-2	-	TRBV6-6	-	CASSSGTSKTGGYTF	TGTGCCAGCAGTTCCGGGACCTCTAAAACAGGGGGCTACACCTTC
14	TRBJ1-2	-	TRBV6-5	-	CASQVGQGSYGYTF	TGTGCCAGCCAAGTAGGGCAGGGGAGCTATGGCTACACCTTC
15	TRBJ2-2	-	TRBV5-1	-	CASSPWTVNAGELFF	TGCGCCAGCAGCCCGTGGACAGTGAACGCCGGGGAGCTGTTTTTT
17	TRBJ1-3	-	TRBV25-1	-	CASRPAGLWETGNTIYF	TGTGCCAGCAGACCAGCGGGCCTATGGGAAACTGGAAACACCATATATTTT
14	TRBJ1-2	-	TRBV7-8	-	CASSHRRQSYGYTF	TGTGCCAGCAGTCATCGGAGACAGAGCTATGGCTACACCTTC
13	TRBJ2-7	-	TRBV5-1	TRBD1	CASSGTGVHEQYF	TGCGCCAGCAGCGGGACAGGGGTCCACGAGCAGTACTTC
14	TRBJ2-1	-	TRBV18	TRBD2	CASSPQRGVNEQFF	TGTGCCAGCTCACCTCAGCGGGGGGTAAATGAGCAGTTCTTC
15	TRBJ1-1	-	TRBV7-2	TRBD1	CASSFDRGANTEAFF	TGTGCCAGCAGCTTCGACAGGGGCGCGAACACTGAAGCTTTCTTT
15	TRBJ1-1	-	TRBV7-2	TRBD1	CASSLRTGSISGAFF	TGTGCCAGCAGCCTCCGGACAGGTTCGATCAGTGGAGCTTTCTTT
13	TRBJ1-1	-	TRBV7-7	TRBD1	CASSFSRGSEAFF	TGTGCTAGCAGCTTTTCCAGGGGGTCTGAAGCTTTCTTT
15	TRBJ2-5	-	TRBV28	TRBD1	CASSYSQGAGETQYF	TGTGCCAGCAGTTATTCACAGGGGGCCGGAGAGACCCAGTACTTC
14	TRBJ1-6	-	TRBV29-1	-	CSVGGPGPNSPLHF	TGCAGCGTTGGCGGGCCAGGACCTAATTCACCCCTCCACTTT
15	TRBJ1-5	-	TRBV6-5	TRBD1	CASSWTGADSQPQHF	TGTGCCAGCAGTTGGACAGGGGCGGATAGTCAGCCCCAGCATTTT
14	TRBJ2-5	-	TRBV7-9	-	CASSLGGHEETQYF	TGTGCCAGCAGCTTAGGCGGGCATGAAGAGACCCAGTACTTC
15	TRBJ1-1	-	TRBV11-2	-	CASSRVRESGTEAFF	TGTGCCAGCAGCCGGGTAAGGGAGAGTGGCACTGAAGCTTTCTTT
15	TRBJ1-2	-	TRBV19	TRBD1	CASSLSGQGSYGYTF	TGTGCCAGTAGTCTATCGGGACAGGGGTCCTATGGCTACACCTTC
13	TRBJ2-5	-	TRBV19	TRBD1	CASSKTGQETQYF	TGTGCCAGTAGTAAGACAGGGCAAGAGACCCAGTACTTC